These T cell receptor beta chains were read from a single sample in a study of blood T cell repertoires in COVID-19. Assay: immunoSEQ multiplex PCR; the TCRdb copy retains only in-frame clones and omits some. The table records under 130,000 clones, 88% of them present only once. The sample consisted of peripheral blood. Every receptor here comes from a human donor in a cohort sampled during active COVID-19. CDR3s include the opening cysteine and the closing phenylalanine or tryptophan. The order of the fields is V gene, clone size, D gene, J gene, CDR3 DNA, CDR3 protein. A D gene is named only where the DNA matches it firmly. Some rows mark clone size as missing; the rest say once, few, many or name a class of expanded clone.

TRBV5-1	-	TRBD2	TRBJ2-7	TGCGCCAGCAGCACCGGACTAGCTAATTGGGGCGAGCAGTACTTC	CASSTGLANWGEQYF
TRBV18	-	-	TRBJ2-1	TGTGCCAGCTCACCCCGGACAGAATCGGGTGAGCAGTTCTTC	CASSPRTESGEQFF
TRBV6-5	-	TRBD1	TRBJ1-2	TGTGCCAGCAGTTACACGGGACAGGGCTCTGGCTACACCTTC	CASSYTGQGSGYTF
TRBV19	once	-	TRBJ2-7	TGTGCCAGTAGTATTTCGACTACTAACTACGAGCAGTACTTC	CASSISTTNYEQYF
TRBV28	-	TRBD1	TRBJ1-2	TGTATTGTTGGACAGGGAAGATACTATGGCTACACCTTC	CIVGQGRYYGYTF
TRBV24-1	-	-	TRBJ1-2	TGTGCCACCAGTTCAGGGCTCTATGGCTACACCTTC	CATSSGLYGYTF
TRBV5-1	-	TRBD2	TRBJ2-3	TGCGCCAGCAGCTTAAGGACTAGCGGGGGGGCAACAGATACGCAGTATTTT	CASSLRTSGGATDTQYF
TRBV19	-	-	TRBJ1-5	TGTGCCAGTAGTTTTGGGGGCGCCGGCAATCAGCCCCAGCATTTT	CASSFGGAGNQPQHF
TRBV6-1	-	TRBD2	TRBJ2-5	TGTGCCAGCAGTGATTGGCGGGGGGGCCTAGAGACCCAGTACTTC	CASSDWRGGLETQYF
TRBV5-1	-	TRBD2	TRBJ2-7	TGCGCCAGCAGCTTGGAATTAGCGGGAGTAGGTGAGCAGTACTTC	CASSLELAGVGEQYF
TRBV5-6	once	-	TRBJ1-1	TGTGCCAGCAGCTCCTTATTTACCGCGATGAACACTGAAGCTTTCTTT	CASSSLFTAMNTEAFF
TRBV18	-	-	TRBJ2-5	TGTGCCAGCTCCGCAGGATACCAAGAGACCCAGTACTTC	CASSAGYQETQYF
TRBV7-9	-	-	TRBJ1-1	TGTGCCAGCAGCTTACTCCAGTCCACTGAAGCTTTCTTT	CASSLLQSTEAFF
TRBV7-6	-	TRBD1	TRBJ1-4	TGTGCCAGCAGCTTTGGATCGACAGGGGATCGAGAAAAACTGTTTTTT	CASSFGSTGDREKLFF
TRBV2	-	TRBD1	TRBJ2-7	TGTGCCAGCAGTCAAAGGACAGGGAACTACGAGCAGTACTTC	CASSQRTGNYEQYF
TRBV6-2/TRBV6-3	few	TRBD2	TRBJ2-3	TGTGCCAGCAGTTATTTAGCGGGAGCTAGAGATACGCAGTATTTT	CASSYLAGARDTQYF
TRBV27	-	TRBD2	TRBJ2-1	TGTGCCAGCAGTACCAAGGGAGCGGGAGGGAGGCATGAGCAGTTCTTC	CASSTKGAGGRHEQFF
TRBV7-9	-	TRBD1	TRBJ1-5	TGTGCCAGCAGCTTGGGACAGGTACATCAGCCCCAGCATTTT	CASSLGQVHQPQHF
TRBV19	-	-	TRBJ2-3	TGTGCCAGTAGCCAGCGGCGGGCCACAGATACGCAGTATTTT	CASSQRRATDTQYF
TRBV10-1	-	TRBD1	TRBJ1-6	TGCGCCAGCAGTGAGTCGACGAGGGGGCTTTCACCCCTCCACTTT	CASSESTRGLSPLHF
TRBV27	-	-	TRBJ1-4	TGTGCCAGCAGTCTAGCGATAGGGTCAACTAATGAAAAACTGTTTTTT	CASSLAIGSTNEKLFF
TRBV19	-	TRBD1	TRBJ1-1	TGTGCCAGTAGTATGAGGGGGCAAAGAAACACTGAAGCTTTCTTT	CASSMRGQRNTEAFF
TRBV23-1	-	-	TRBJ1-1	TGCGCCAGCAGTCGAAATTCCAGTAGACAGGAGGATTGGACTGAAGCTTTCTTT	CASSRNSSRQEDWTEAFF
TRBV5-1	-	-	TRBJ2-7	TGCGCCAGCAGCTTGGAAAGAACAGACAACTACGAGCAGTACTTC	CASSLERTDNYEQYF
TRBV5-1	-	TRBD1	TRBJ2-3	TGCGCCAGCAGCTCTGGGACAGGGGCAGATACGCAGTATTTT	CASSSGTGADTQYF
TRBV19	-	TRBD1	TRBJ2-1	TGTGCCAGTAGTGCCGGGACAGGGTGGGGAGGTGAGCAGTTCTTC	CASSAGTGWGGEQFF
TRBV29-1	few	TRBD2	TRBJ2-3	TGCAGCGTTGACGGTAGCGGGGGGGCAGATACGCAGTATTTT	CSVDGSGGADTQYF